These T cell receptor beta chains were read from a single sample in a study of blood T cells in healthy people across ages. TCRdb recomputed calls from the 5' RACE reads with MiXCR, one row per CDR3 protein. Of roughly 1 million distinct CDR3 sequences listed, approximately 25% were seen once; the top ten hold approximately 0.7%. The data also belong to a second study, concerning T cells of mothers and their children.

Specimen: blood. These receptors all come from a girl aged 2 to 9 in good health. CDR3s include the opening cysteine and the closing phenylalanine or tryptophan. The D gene is left open where the match is weak. Some rows have no size entry. The others give once, few or many, or a class for an expanded clone.

size	D	V	J	DNA	CDR3
.	TRBD2	TRBV27	TRBJ2-2	TGTGCCATTTCACTAGCGGGGGGCACCGGGGAGCTGTTTTTT	CAISLAGGTGELFF
.	.	TRBV4-1	TRBJ2-7	TGCGTCAGCAGCCAAGACTACCGGGACTTCTACGAGCAGTACTTC	CVSSQDYRDFYEQYF
.	.	TRBV12-3/TRBV12-4	TRBJ1-3	TGTGCCAGCAGTTTCGGGTCACTGGGTATCCTCTCTGGAAACACCATATATTTT	CASSFGSLGILSGNTIYF
.	.	TRBV7-9	TRBJ2-5	TGTGCCAGCAGAGATGGCGGGACGGAGACCCAGTACTTC	CASRDGGTETQYF
.	.	TRBV19	TRBJ2-1	TGTGCCAGTAGTATTGACAGCGGGCTTTACAATGAGCAGTTCTTC	CASSIDSGLYNEQFF
few	.	TRBV4-1	TRBJ2-7	TGCGCCAGCAGCCAAGGACTGGTAGACGAGCAGTACTTC	CASSQGLVDEQYF
.	.	TRBV14	TRBJ2-1	TGTGCCAGCAGCCATGGGGCTAGCGAGCACAATGAGCAGTTCTTC	CASSHGASEHNEQFF
.	TRBD1	TRBV13	TRBJ2-1	TGTGCCAGCAGCTTGAGGGGGCCCAAGGATGAGCAGTTCTTC	CASSLRGPKDEQFF
few	TRBD1	TRBV7-3	TRBJ2-1	TGTGCCAGCAGCTTAGACACAGGGGGAAGGAATGAGCAGTTCTTC	CASSLDTGGRNEQFF
few	.	TRBV4-1	TRBJ1-3	TGCGCCAGCAGCCAAGCTCCGGGGGCAACCTCTAGAAACACCATATATTTT	CASSQAPGATSRNTIYF
.	.	TRBV27	TRBJ2-5	TGTGCCGGCAGTTTCGGGGCCTCGGGGACCCAGTACTTC	CAGSFGASGTQYF
.	.	TRBV20-1	TRBJ2-7	TGCAGTGCTGTCACTGACCAGGAGTACGAGCAGTACTTC	CSAVTDQEYEQYF
few	TRBD1	TRBV29-1	TRBJ1-2	TGCAGCGTTCCCTGGACAGGGGCTGGCTACACCTTC	CSVPWTGAGYTF
many	.	TRBV3-1	TRBJ1-2	TGTGCCAGCAGCCAAGGCGGGGGCTACACCTTC	CASSQGGGYTF
few	TRBD2	TRBV10-3	TRBJ2-5	TGTGCCATCAGTGGGGGACTAGCGGGAGAGACCCAGTACTTC	CAISGGLAGETQYF
.	TRBD2	TRBV6-5	TRBJ2-7	TGTGCCAGCACCTGGGGGGGTACGGACGAGCAGTACTTC	CASTWGGTDEQYF
.	.	TRBV12-3/TRBV12-4	TRBJ2-6	TGTGCCAGCAGTTCCGACGGACACCAAACTGGGGCCAACGTCCTGACTTTC	CASSSDGHQTGANVLTF
.	.	TRBV6-2/TRBV6-3	TRBJ1-6	TGTGCCAGCAACAAGGGCCCTACAATAATTATGACCCTCCACTTT	CASNKGPTIIMTLHF
.	.	TRBV2	TRBJ2-7	TGTGCCAGCAGGACCGGAACCTACGAGCAGTACTTC	CASRTGTYEQYF
few	TRBD1	TRBV3-1	TRBJ2-1	TGTGCCAGCAGCCAAGTACAGGGGTCCCATGAGCAGTTCTTC	CASSQVQGSHEQFF
few	.	TRBV3-1	TRBJ2-5	TGTGCCAGCAGCCAAATATCAGCGGAAGTCCAAGAGACCCAGTACTTC	CASSQISAEVQETQYF
.	.	TRBV9	TRBJ2-1	TGTGCCAGCAGCGTAATTGGTTCCACTGGGCAGTTCTTC	CASSVIGSTGQFF
few	.	TRBV6-1	TRBJ1-1	TGTGCCAGCAGGCAGGGTCGAACTGAAGCTTTCTTT	CASRQGRTEAFF
.	.	TRBV7-2	TRBJ2-7	TGTGCCAGCAGCTCGACCCATCTCTACGAGCAGTACTTC	CASSSTHLYEQYF
.	.	TRBV5-1	TRBJ2-3	TGCGCCAGCAGCTTGGCTACGGCAGTACGCACAGATACGCAGTATTTT	CASSLATAVRTDTQYF
few	TRBD1	TRBV7-9	TRBJ2-3	TGTGCCAGCAGCTTTGGAACCGGGACAGGGGGCACAGATACGCAGTATTTT	CASSFGTGTGGTDTQYF
.	.	TRBV29-1	TRBJ2-7	TGCAGCGTTGAAGCTACGGGGCAGACCTACGAGCAGTACTTC	CSVEATGQTYEQYF
few	.	TRBV7-9	TRBJ1-3	TGTGCCAGCAGCTTCCAGGGATTAGTAAGAAACACCATATATTTT	CASSFQGLVRNTIYF
few	TRBD2	TRBV20-1	TRBJ2-4	TGCAGTGCTCGATCGGGAGGACTAGCGGGAGGGCCCTCCAACATTCAGTACTTC	CSARSGGLAGGPSNIQYF
.	.	TRBV7-2	TRBJ2-5	TGTGCCAGCAGCCTGCCTACACCAACCCAGTACTTC	CASSLPTPTQYF
once	.	TRBV15	TRBJ1-2	TGTGCCACCAGCACTTGGGGGTCCCGGGATGGCTATGGCTACACCTTC	CATSTWGSRDGYGYTF
.	.	TRBV9	TRBJ2-5	TGTGCCAGCAGCCGGGGTTATATCGAGGGGCGAGAGACCCAGTACTTC	CASSRGYIEGRETQYF